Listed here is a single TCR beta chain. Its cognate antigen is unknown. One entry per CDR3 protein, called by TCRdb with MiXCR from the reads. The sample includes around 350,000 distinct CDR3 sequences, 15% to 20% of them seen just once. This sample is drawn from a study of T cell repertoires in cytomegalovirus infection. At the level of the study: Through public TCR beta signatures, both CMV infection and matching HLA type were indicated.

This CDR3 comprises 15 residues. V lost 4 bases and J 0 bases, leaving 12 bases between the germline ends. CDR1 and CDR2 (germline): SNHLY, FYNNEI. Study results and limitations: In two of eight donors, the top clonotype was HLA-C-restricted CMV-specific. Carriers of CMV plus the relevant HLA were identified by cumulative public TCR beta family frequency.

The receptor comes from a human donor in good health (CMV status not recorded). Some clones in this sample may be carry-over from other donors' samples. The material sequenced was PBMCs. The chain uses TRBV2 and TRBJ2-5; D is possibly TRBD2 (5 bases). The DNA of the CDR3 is TGTGCCAGCAGTGTCCGGACGGGATACCAAGAGACCCAGTACTTC. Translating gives CASSVRTGYQETQYF.